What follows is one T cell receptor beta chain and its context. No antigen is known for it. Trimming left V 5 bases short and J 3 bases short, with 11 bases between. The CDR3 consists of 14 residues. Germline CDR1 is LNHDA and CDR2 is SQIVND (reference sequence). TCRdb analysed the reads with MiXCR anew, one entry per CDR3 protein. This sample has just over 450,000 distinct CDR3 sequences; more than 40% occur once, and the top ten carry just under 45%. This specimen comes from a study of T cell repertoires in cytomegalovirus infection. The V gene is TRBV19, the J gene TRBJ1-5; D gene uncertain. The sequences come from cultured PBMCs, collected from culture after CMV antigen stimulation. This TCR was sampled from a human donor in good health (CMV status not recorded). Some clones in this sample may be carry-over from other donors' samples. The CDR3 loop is CASSVLTLNQPQHF. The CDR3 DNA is TGTGCCAGTAGTGTTTTGACCCTCAATCAGCCCCAGCATTTT.